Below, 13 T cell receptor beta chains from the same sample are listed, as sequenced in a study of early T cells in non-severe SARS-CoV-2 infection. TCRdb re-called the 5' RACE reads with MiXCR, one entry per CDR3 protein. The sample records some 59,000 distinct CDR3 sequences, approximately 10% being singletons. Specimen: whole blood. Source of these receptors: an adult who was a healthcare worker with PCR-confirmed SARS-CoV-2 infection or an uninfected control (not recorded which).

DNA of the CDR3: TGTGCCAGCACCAACAGCTTTTTGGCCTACGAGCAGTACTTC. It specifies CASTNSFLAYEQYF. This chain links TRBV6-6 with TRBJ2-7; D gene uncertain. The CDR3 is 14 amino acids. Looked up from germline, CDR1 is MNHNY and CDR2 is SVGAGI (reference sequence). The V end was cut by 7 bases, the J end by 2 bases, with 15 bases between.

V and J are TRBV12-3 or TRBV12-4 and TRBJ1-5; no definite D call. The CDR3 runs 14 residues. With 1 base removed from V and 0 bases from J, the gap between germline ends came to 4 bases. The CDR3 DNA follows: TGTGCCAGCAGTTTAGGAACTAGCAATCAGCCCCAGCATTTT. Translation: CASSLGTSNQPQHF.

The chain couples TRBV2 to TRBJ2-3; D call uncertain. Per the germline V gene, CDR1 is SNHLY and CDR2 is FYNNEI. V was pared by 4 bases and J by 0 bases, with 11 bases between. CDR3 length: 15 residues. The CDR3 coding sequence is TGTGCCAGCAGTGTTCGGCGGAGCAGCACAGATACGCAGTATTTT. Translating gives CASSVRRSSTDTQYF.

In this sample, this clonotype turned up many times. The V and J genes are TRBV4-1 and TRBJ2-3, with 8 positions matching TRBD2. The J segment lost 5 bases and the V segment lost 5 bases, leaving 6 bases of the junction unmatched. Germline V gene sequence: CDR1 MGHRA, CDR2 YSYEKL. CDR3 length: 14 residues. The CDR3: CASSSPGGRDTQYF. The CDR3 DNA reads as TGCGCCAGCAGCTCCCCGGGGGGGAGAGATACGCAGTATTTT.

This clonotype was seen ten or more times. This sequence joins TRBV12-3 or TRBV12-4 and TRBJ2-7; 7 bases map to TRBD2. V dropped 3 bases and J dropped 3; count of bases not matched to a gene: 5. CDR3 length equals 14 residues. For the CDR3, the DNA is TGTGCCAGCAGTTTGAGCGGGGCTTACTACGAGCAGTACTTC. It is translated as CASSLSGAYYEQYF.

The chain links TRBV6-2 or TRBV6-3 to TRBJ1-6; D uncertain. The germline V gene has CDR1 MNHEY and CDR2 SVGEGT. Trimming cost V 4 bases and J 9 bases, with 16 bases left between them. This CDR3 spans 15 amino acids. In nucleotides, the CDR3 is TGTGCCAGCAGTTGGTCGGGGTTAAGTTCTTCACCCCTCCACTTT. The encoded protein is CASSWSGLSSSPLHF.

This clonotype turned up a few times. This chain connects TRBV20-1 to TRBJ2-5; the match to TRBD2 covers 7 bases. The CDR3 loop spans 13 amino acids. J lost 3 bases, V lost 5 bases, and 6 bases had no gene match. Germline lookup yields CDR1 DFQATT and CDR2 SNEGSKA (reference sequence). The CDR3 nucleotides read TGCAGTGCTCGAAAACGGGGGGAAGAGACCCAGTACTTC. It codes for CSARKRGEETQYF.

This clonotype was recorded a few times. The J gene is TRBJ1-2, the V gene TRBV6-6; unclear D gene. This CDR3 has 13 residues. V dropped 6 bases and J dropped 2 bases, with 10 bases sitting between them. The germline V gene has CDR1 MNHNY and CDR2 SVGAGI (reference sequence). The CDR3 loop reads CASSPGLNYGYTF. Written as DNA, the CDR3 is TGTGCCAGCAGCCCCGGACTGAACTATGGCTACACCTTC.

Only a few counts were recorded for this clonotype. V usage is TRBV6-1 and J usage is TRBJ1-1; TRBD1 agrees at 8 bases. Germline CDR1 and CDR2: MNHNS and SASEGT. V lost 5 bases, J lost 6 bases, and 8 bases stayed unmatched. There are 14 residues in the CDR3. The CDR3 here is CASSKTGEKAEAFF. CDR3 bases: TGTGCCAGCAGTAAGACAGGGGAAAAAGCTGAAGCTTTCTTT.

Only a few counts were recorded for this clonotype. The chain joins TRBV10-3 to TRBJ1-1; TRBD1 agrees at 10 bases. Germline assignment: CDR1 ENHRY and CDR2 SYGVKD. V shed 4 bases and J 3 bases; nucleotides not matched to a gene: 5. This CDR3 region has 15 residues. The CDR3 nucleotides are TGTGCCATCAGTGCCGCCGGGACAGGGGACACTGAAGCTTTCTTT. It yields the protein CAISAAGTGDTEAFF.

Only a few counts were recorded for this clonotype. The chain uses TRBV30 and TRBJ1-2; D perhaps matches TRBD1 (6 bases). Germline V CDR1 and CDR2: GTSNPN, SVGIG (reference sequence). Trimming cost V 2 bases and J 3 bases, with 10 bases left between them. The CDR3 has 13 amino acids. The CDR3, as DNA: TGTGCCTGGAGTTTACAGGGTGACTATGGCTACACCTTC. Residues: CAWSLQGDYGYTF.

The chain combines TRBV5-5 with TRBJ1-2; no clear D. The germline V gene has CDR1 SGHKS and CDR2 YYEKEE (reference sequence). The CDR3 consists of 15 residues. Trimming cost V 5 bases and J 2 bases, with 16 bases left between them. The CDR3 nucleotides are TGTGCCAGCAGATACCGCCCGGGAAACAACTATGGCTACACCTTC. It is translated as CASRYRPGNNYGYTF.

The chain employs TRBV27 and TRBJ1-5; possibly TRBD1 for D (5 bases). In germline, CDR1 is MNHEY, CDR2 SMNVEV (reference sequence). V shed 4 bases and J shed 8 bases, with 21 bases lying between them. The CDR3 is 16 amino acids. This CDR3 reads CASSSLRAGTVKPQHF. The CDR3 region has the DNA TGTGCCAGCAGTTCTCTGCGGGCAGGGACGGTAAAGCCCCAGCATTTT.